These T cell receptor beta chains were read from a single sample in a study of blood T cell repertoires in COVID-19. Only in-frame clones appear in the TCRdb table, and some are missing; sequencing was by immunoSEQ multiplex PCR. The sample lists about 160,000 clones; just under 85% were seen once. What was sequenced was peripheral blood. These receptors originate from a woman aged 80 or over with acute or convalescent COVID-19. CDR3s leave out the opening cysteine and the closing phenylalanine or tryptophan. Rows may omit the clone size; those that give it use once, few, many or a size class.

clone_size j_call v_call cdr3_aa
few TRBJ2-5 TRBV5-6 ASSLYRGETQY
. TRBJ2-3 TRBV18 ASSPTSGRVY
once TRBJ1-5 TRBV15 ATSRDLSTGAISNQPQH
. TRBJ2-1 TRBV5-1 ASSLPKIRQALSYNEQF
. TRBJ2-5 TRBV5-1 ASRASPVETQY
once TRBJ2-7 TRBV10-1 ASSDAPDTLSYEQY
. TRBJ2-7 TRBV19 ASSIALAETYEQY
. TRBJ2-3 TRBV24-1 ATSAEVGSTDTQY
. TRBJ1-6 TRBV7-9 ASSGVGDSPLH
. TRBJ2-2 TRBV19 ASRGGQANTGELF
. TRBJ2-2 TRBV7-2 ASSLGGWNTGELF
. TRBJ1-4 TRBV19 ASRQSLQSKLF
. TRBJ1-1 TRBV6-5 ASRSSGNTEAF
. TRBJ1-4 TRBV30 AWSVRGQLINEKLF
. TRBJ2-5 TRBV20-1 SASTQETQY
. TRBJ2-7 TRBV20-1 SASGPGGTEQY